This T cell receptor (beta chain) was profiled in a study of CD8 T cells in ankylosing spondylitis (dated by TCRdb to 2015 to 2018). Study-wide context: The study set out to find disease-linked TCR variants by profiling T cell receptor beta repertoires in ankylosing spondylitis patients and healthy donors. The full study cohort comprised approximately 23 ankylosing spondylitis patients and 110 or so healthy donors. Peripheral blood was sampled, and synovial fluid was also collected from ankylosing spondylitis patients. Study-level results and caveats: A CD8+ phenotype was shown by the disease-linked clones, which were found at relatively low frequencies in peripheral blood. Blood from ankylosing spondylitis patients appeared to be characterized by a TCR beta motif composed of about eight highly homologous amino acid variants. Some TCR beta motif variants had previously been reported in synovial fluid and blood of reactive arthritis patients, which suggested common disease-initiation mechanisms. According to the report, matched synovial fluid samples from ankylosing spondylitis patients were significantly enriched for the disease-linked clones.

Via the germline V gene, CDR1 is MNHNS and CDR2 SASEGT. The CDR3 holds 16 amino acids from the cysteine to the phenylalanine. Only the CDR3 DNA is retained, 48 bases long and in frame from the first base. After removal of 5 bases from V and 2 bases from J, the junction retains 8 bases not matched to a gene. This clonotype appeared a few times. The antigen this receptor binds is unknown. Base-call qualities are not available, and no considerably larger clone is one nucleotide away. Instrument on record: Illumina HiSeq 2500. TCR beta libraries were prepared by quantitative 5'-RACE with molecular barcodes. The original pipeline was this. A new computational method, built on a probabilistic model of VDJ rearrangement, was used to identify disease-linked TCR variants. TCRdb reworked the public reads: Q25 trimming with fastp, MiXCR clone assembly, productive beta chains retained. For every CDR3 protein sequence, its rows merge into one entry that carries the most common genes and DNA. The V and J calls and clone size come from TCRdb's table, not from the authors' own analysis. For this sample there are about 400,000 distinct CDR3 sequences; 20% appear just once. 13% of the sample lies in the top ten.

The sample was blood, either unsorted or a sorted T cell fraction (not recorded which). The TCR comes from a male donor with ankylosing spondylitis or in good health (not recorded which). Here the chain combines TRBV6-1 and TRBJ2-5, with 10 junctional bases fitting TRBD2. The nucleotide sequence is TGTGCCAGCAGTACCCAGCTAGCGGGGGTACAAGAGACCCAGTACTTC. Its translation is CASSTQLAGVQETQYF.